A selection of T cell receptor beta chains follows, all from one sample in a study of cytomegalovirus exposure and HLA in healthy donors. Generated by immunoSEQ multiplex PCR, the TCRdb table keeps only in-frame clones and is missing some. This sample yields approximately 200,000 clones, of which roughly four fifths are seen a single time; roughly 2% belongs to the top ten. The sample was PBMCs. These TCRs come from a woman between 18 and 29 years old in good health and CMV-seropositive. Each CDR3 is given with its conserved first and last residue. The order of the fields is J gene, CDR3 length, V gene, clone size, D gene, CDR3 protein, CDR3 DNA. D genes are given only for firm matches. A clone size is listed for some rows: how often the clone was seen (once, few, many), or a class if it is expanded.

>TRBJ2-7|15|TRBV6-5|NA|NA
CASSYSAGPSYEQYF
TGTGCCAGCAGTTACTCGGCGGGGCCTTCCTACGAGCAGTACTTC
>TRBJ2-5|15|TRBV6-5|once|TRBD2
CASRTGGGAGETQYF
TGTGCCAGCAGAACCGGCGGGGGGGCGGGGGAGACCCAGTACTTC
>TRBJ2-1|15|TRBV7-2|NA|TRBD2
CASRPGTSAYNEQFF
TGTGCCAGCAGACCTGGGACTAGCGCCTACAATGAGCAGTTCTTC
>TRBJ2-2|16|TRBV5-6|once|NA
CASSLIGVTFAGELFF
TGTGCCAGCAGCTTAATCGGGGTAACATTCGCCGGGGAGCTGTTTTTT
>TRBJ1-2|13|TRBV2|once|NA
CATRGGGIYGYTF
TGTGCCACCCGGGGAGGAGGAATCTATGGCTACACCTTC
>TRBJ2-5|14|TRBV19|NA|TRBD1
CASSNNRGLETQYF
TGTGCCAGTAGTAACAACAGGGGGCTGGAGACCCAGTACTTC
>TRBJ1-1|16|TRBV19|NA|TRBD1
CASSIQGASADTEAFF
TGTGCCAGTAGTATCCAGGGGGCATCGGCTGACACTGAAGCTTTCTTT
>TRBJ2-3|16|TRBV11-2|NA|TRBD1
CASSLVGTGDVDTQYF
TGTGCCAGCAGCTTAGTAGGGACAGGGGACGTTGATACGCAGTATTTT
>TRBJ1-2|9|TRBV29-1|NA|TRBD1
CSVEQGVIF
TGCAGCGTTGAGCAGGGGGTGATCTTC
>TRBJ1-1|13|TRBV21-1|NA|NA
CASPVAGNTEAFF
TGTGCCAGCCCCGTGGCGGGAAACACTGAAGCTTTCTTT
>TRBJ2-2|11|TRBV19|NA|NA
CASSGNGELFF
TGTGCCAGTAGCGGGAACGGGGAGCTGTTTTTT
>TRBJ2-1|12|TRBV7-2|NA|NA
CASSLGPGEQFF
TGTGCCAGCAGCTTAGGACCGGGGGAGCAGTTCTTC
>TRBJ2-1|14|TRBV9|NA|NA
CASSVEQGYNEQFF
TGTGCCAGCAGCGTAGAACAGGGATACAATGAGCAGTTCTTC
>TRBJ1-2|9|TRBV21-1|NA|NA
CASFDGYTF
TGTGCCAGCTTCGATGGCTACACCTTC
>TRBJ2-6|16|TRBV4-2|NA|NA
CASSQDPLSGANVLTF
TGTGCCAGCAGCCAAGACCCACTCTCTGGGGCCAACGTCCTGACTTTC
>TRBJ2-3|16|TRBV6-6|NA|NA
CASSPRGAGLTDTQYF
TGTGCCAGCAGCCCCCGAGGGGCGGGGCTCACAGATACGCAGTATTTT
>TRBJ2-3|13|TRBV30|NA|NA
CAWSVPGTDTQYF
TGTGCCTGGAGTGTACCAGGAACAGATACGCAGTATTTT
>TRBJ2-5|15|TRBV6-5|NA|TRBD2
CASSPPAGVQETQYF
TGTGCCAGCAGCCCGCCAGCGGGGGTCCAAGAGACCCAGTACTTC
>TRBJ1-5|16|TRBV5-6|few|NA
CASSLMVDWRNQPQHF
TGTGCCAGCAGCTTGATGGTCGACTGGCGCAATCAGCCCCAGCATTTT
>TRBJ1-2|13|TRBV19|NA|TRBD1
CASSVPGGGGYTF
TGTGCCAGTAGCGTTCCAGGGGGAGGCGGCTACACCTTC
>TRBJ2-5|17|TRBV5-1|few|TRBD2
CASSLDLAGGYQEAQYF
TGCGCCAGCAGCTTGGACCTAGCGGGGGGGTATCAAGAGGCCCAGTACTTC
>TRBJ2-2|15|TRBV10-1|few|NA
CASSDTSGNTGELFF
TGCGCCAGCAGTGATACAAGCGGGAACACCGGGGAGCTGTTTTTT
>TRBJ2-1|15|TRBV19|NA|NA
CASSIVGALDNEQFF
TGTGCCAGTAGTATAGTAGGGGCTCTCGACAATGAGCAGTTCTTC
>TRBJ1-5|14|TRBV19|NA|TRBD1
CASRKGGGNQPQHF
TGTGCCAGTAGAAAAGGGGGCGGGAATCAGCCCCAGCATTTT
>TRBJ1-5|14|TRBV6-1|NA|TRBD1
CASGNGQGIQPQHF
TGTGCCAGCGGTAACGGACAGGGGATTCAGCCCCAGCATTTT
>TRBJ1-1|12|TRBV5-5|NA|NA
CASSVIGTEAFF
TGTGCCAGCAGCGTCATCGGGACTGAAGCTTTCTTT
>TRBJ1-6|15|TRBV6-1|few|NA
CASSEAKGKGSPLHF
TGTGCCAGCAGTGAAGCCAAGGGGAAGGGCTCACCCCTCCACTTT
>TRBJ1-1|15|TRBV9|NA|NA
CASSVGSNLNTEAFF
TGTGCCAGCAGCGTAGGGAGTAACCTGAACACTGAAGCTTTCTTT
>TRBJ1-2|12|TRBV18|NA|NA
CASSRDSYGYTF
TGTGCCAGCTCCCGGGACTCGTATGGCTACACCTTC
>TRBJ2-2|14|TRBV6-1|NA|NA
CASRYRENTGELFF
TGTGCCAGCAGATACAGGGAGAACACCGGGGAGCTGTTTTTT
>TRBJ2-2|13|TRBV5-3|once|NA
CAKPTGFTGELFF
TGTGCCAAACCAACAGGGTTCACCGGGGAGCTGTTTTTT
>TRBJ2-1|16|TRBV7-2|NA|TRBD2
CASSLDGGDYGNEQFF
TGTGCCAGCAGCCTCGACGGGGGGGATTATGGCAATGAGCAGTTCTTC
>TRBJ2-7|13|TRBV5-1|NA|NA
CASSLGTATEQYF
TGCGCCAGCAGCTTGGGGACAGCAACCGAGCAGTACTTC
>TRBJ2-1|13|TRBV25-1|NA|NA
CASSGPGYNEQFF
TGTGCCAGCAGTGGTCCGGGATACAATGAGCAGTTCTTC
>TRBJ2-3|13|TRBV6-6|NA|NA
CASKVGSSDTQYF
TGTGCCAGCAAGGTGGGCAGCTCAGATACGCAGTATTTT
>TRBJ2-2|16|TRBV9|NA|NA
CASSGGTLKNTGELFF
TGTGCCAGCAGCGGCGGGACTCTTAAGAACACCGGGGAGCTGTTTTTT
>TRBJ2-3|16|TRBV2|NA|TRBD2
CASSERLAGAGDTQYF
TGTGCCAGCAGTGAGAGGCTAGCGGGGGCCGGAGATACGCAGTATTTT
>TRBJ2-2|13|TRBV7-3|few|NA
CASSNTGTGELFF
TGTGCCAGCAGCAACACAGGGACCGGGGAGCTGTTTTTT
>TRBJ2-3|13|TRBV9|NA|TRBD2
CASSWGGVDTQYF
TGTGCCAGCTCCTGGGGGGGGGTAGATACGCAGTATTTT
>TRBJ1-4|15|TRBV5-6|few|TRBD1
CASSLTGQGLEKLFF
TGTGCCAGCAGCCTAACGGGACAGGGGTTAGAAAAACTGTTTTTT
>TRBJ1-1|13|TRBV6-1|NA|NA
CASSEWPEAEAFF
TGTGCCAGCAGTGAATGGCCCGAAGCGGAAGCTTTCTTT
>TRBJ1-5|15|TRBV27|NA|NA
CASSFTMGGNQPQHF
TGTGCCAGCAGTTTTACTATGGGCGGGAATCAGCCCCAGCATTTT
>TRBJ1-2|13|TRBV6-1|NA|NA
CASSEASYYGYTF
TGTGCCAGCAGTGAAGCGTCCTACTATGGCTACACCTTC
>TRBJ1-5|15|TRBV5-5|NA|NA
CASSSDTGINQPQHF
TGTGCCAGCAGCTCGGACACAGGGATCAATCAGCCCCAGCATTTT
>TRBJ2-1|12|TRBV5-1|NA|NA
CASSWGDNEQFF
TGCGCCAGCAGTTGGGGGGACAATGAGCAGTTCTTC
>TRBJ1-4|16|TRBV18|NA|TRBD1
CASSQDRGSTNEKLFF
TGTGCCAGCTCACAGGACAGGGGGTCGACTAATGAAAAACTGTTTTTT
>TRBJ1-1|13|TRBV5-1|NA|TRBD1
CASGGQGAPEAFF
TGCGCCAGTGGGGGACAGGGGGCCCCTGAAGCTTTCTTT
>TRBJ2-1|15|TRBV7-2|NA|NA
CASSFRESSYNEQFF
TGTGCCAGCAGCTTCAGGGAAAGCTCCTACAATGAGCAGTTCTTC
>TRBJ2-3|15|TRBV7-3|NA|NA
CASSMTGLSTDTQYF
TGTGCCAGCAGCATGACAGGTTTGAGCACAGATACGCAGTATTTT
>TRBJ2-2|16|TRBV23-1|NA|TRBD1
CASSHQGQGGSGELFF
TGCGCCAGCAGTCACCAGGGACAGGGGGGGAGCGGGGAGCTGTTTTTT
>TRBJ2-7|13|TRBV5-1|NA|NA
CASSLSPDREQYF
TGCGCCAGCAGCTTATCTCCAGACAGGGAGCAGTACTTC
>TRBJ2-3|16|TRBV5-4|NA|TRBD2
CASSSPLRGGTDTQYF
TGTGCCAGCAGCTCTCCGCTGCGGGGGGGGACAGATACGCAGTATTTT
>TRBJ1-6|15|TRBV30|NA|NA
CAWSVRSGWNSPLHF
TGTGCCTGGAGTGTACGGTCAGGGTGGAATTCACCCCTCCACTTT
>TRBJ1-1|13|TRBV19|NA|NA
CASHKGGLTEAFF
TGTGCCAGCCATAAGGGGGGGCTCACTGAAGCTTTCTTT
>TRBJ1-3|15|TRBV27|NA|NA
CASSLRGGFGDTIYF
TGTGCCAGCAGTTTGCGAGGGGGATTTGGGGACACCATATATTTT
>TRBJ1-1|15|TRBV19|NA|NA
CASSIDPQGRTEAFF
TGTGCCAGTAGTATAGACCCACAGGGACGGACTGAAGCTTTCTTT
>TRBJ1-5|16|TRBV5-4|few|TRBD1
CASSQETGTGYQPQHF
TGTGCCAGCAGCCAAGAAACCGGGACAGGCTATCAGCCCCAGCATTTT
>TRBJ2-1|13|TRBV2|NA|TRBD2
CATWTSGYNEQFF
TGTGCCACCTGGACTAGCGGCTACAATGAGCAGTTCTTC